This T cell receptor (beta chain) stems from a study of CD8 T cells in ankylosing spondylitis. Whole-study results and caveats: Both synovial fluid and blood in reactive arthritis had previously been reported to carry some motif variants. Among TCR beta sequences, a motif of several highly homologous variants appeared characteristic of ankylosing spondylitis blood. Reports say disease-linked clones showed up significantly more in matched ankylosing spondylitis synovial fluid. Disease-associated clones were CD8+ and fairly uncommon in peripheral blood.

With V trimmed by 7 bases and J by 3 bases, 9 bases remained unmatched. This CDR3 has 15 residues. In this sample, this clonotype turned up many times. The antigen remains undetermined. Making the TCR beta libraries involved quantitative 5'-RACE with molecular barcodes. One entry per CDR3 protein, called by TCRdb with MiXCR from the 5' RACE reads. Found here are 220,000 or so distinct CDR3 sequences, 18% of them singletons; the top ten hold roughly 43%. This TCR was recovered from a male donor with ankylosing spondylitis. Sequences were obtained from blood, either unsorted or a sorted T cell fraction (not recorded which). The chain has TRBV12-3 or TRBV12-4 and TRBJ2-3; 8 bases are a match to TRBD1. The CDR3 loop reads CASIPGGQETDTQYF. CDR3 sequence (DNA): TGTGCCAGCATCCCAGGGGGACAGGAGACAGATACGCAGTATTTT.